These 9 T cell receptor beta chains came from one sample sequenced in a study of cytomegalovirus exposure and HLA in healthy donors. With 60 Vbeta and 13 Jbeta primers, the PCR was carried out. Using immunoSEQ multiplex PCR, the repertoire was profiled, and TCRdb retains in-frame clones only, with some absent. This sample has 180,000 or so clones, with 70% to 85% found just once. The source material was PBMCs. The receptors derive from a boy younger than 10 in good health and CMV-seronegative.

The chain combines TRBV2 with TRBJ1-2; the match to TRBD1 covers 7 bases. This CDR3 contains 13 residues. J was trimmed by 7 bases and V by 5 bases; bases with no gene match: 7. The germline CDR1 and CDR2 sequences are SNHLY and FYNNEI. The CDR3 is CASSSTGSGGYTF. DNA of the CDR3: TGTGCCAGCAGTTCGACAGGGAGCGGTGGCTACACCTTC.

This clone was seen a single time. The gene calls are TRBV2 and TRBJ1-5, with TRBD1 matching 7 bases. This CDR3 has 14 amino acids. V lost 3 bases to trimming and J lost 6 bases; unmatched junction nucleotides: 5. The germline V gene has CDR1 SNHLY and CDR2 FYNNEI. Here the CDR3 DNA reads TGTGCCAGCAGTGAGAACAGGGGCGGTCAGCCCCAGCATTTT. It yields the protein CASSENRGGQPQHF.

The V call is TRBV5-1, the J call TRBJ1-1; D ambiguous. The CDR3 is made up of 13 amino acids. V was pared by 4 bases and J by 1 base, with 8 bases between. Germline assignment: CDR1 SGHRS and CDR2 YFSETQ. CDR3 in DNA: TGCGCCAGCAGCGTAACATCGAACACTGAAGCTTTCTTT. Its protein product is CASSVTSNTEAFF. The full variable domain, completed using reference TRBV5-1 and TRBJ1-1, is KAGVTQTPRYLIKTRGQQVTLSCSPISGHRSVSWYQQTPGQGLQFLFEYFSETQRNKGNFPGRFSGRQFSNSRSEMNVSTLELGDSALYLCASSVTSNTEAFFGQGTRLTVV.

The CDR3 here is CASIPTWGGCWNTEAFF. In nucleotides, the CDR3 is TGCGCCAGCATTCCTACTTGGGGGGGCTGTTGGAACACTGAAGCTTTCTTT. The chain has TRBV10-1 and TRBJ1-1; D possibly corresponds to TRBD1 (6 bases). CDR1 is WNHNN, CDR2 SYGVQD, per germline (reference sequence). The CDR3 has 17 amino acids. Between the trimmed V and J ends, which lost 7 bases and 1 base, there was a span of 22 bases.

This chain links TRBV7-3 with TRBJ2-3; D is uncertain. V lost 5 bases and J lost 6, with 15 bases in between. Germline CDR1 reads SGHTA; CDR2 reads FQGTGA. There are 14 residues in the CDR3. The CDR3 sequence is CASSAGRKADTQYF. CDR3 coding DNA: TGTGCCAGCAGCGCAGGAAGGAAAGCCGATACGCAGTATTTT.

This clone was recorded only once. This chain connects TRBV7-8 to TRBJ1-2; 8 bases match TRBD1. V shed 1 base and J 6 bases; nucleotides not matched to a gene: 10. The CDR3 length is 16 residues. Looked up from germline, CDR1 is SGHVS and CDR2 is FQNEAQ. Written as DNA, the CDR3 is TGTGCCAGCAGCTTAGGTAGCCTAGAGACAGGGGATGGCTACACCTTC. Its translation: CASSLGSLETGDGYTF.

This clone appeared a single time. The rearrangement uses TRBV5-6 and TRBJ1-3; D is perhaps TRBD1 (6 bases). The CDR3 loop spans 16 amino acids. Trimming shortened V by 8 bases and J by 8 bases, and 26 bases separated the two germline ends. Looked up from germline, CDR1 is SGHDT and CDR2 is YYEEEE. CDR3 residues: CARRVQVSLAGDTIYF. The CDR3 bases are TGTGCCAGGAGGGTACAGGTAAGTCTCGCAGGGGACACCATATATTTT.

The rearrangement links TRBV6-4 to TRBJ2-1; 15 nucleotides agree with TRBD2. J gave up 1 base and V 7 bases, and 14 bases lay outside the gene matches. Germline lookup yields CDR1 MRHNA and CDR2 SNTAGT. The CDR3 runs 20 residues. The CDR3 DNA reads TGTGCCAGCACCCCCCCGGGACTAGCGGGGGGTACTGTATCCTACAATGAGCAGTTCTTC. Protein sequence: CASTPPGLAGGTVSYNEQFF.

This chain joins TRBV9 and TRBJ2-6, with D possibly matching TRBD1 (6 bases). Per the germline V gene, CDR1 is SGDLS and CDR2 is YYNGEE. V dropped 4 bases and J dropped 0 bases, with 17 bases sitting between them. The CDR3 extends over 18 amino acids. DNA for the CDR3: TGTGCCAGCAGCCATGGGACAAGCCTGGGCTCTGGGGCCAACGTCCTGACTTTC. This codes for CASSHGTSLGSGANVLTF.